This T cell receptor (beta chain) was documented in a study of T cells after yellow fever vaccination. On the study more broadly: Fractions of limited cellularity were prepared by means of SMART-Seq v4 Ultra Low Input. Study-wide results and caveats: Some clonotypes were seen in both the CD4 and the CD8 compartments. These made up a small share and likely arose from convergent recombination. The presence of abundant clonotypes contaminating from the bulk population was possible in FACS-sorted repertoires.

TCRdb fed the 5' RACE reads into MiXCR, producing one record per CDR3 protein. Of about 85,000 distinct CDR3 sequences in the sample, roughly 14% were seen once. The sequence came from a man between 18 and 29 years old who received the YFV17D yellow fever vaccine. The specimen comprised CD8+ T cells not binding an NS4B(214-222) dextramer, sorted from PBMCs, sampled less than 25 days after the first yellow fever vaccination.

This CDR3 is CASSPDGTGNTGELFF. The CDR3 coding sequence is TGTGCCAGCTCCCCGGACGGGACAGGGAACACCGGGGAGCTGTTTTTT. The gene calls are TRBV18 and TRBJ2-2, with 8 bases aligning to TRBD1. Trimming took 6 bases from V and 1 from J; bases not matched to a gene: 7. CDR3 length: 16 residues. Germline V CDR1 and CDR2: KGHSH, LQKENI.